This record covers a single T cell receptor beta chain. Under the authors' procedure: Estimation of nucleated cell counts relied on the amplification of reference gene primers. Here immunoSEQ multiplex PCR was the method, and the copy in TCRdb shows in-frame clones only, minus some. V and J calls and clone size come straight from that table; D and trimming were deduced from the DNA. The sample includes 150,000 to 200,000 clones, nearly 90% of them seen just once. The source of the sample is a study of blood T cell repertoires in COVID-19. Study-wide background: The United States, Italy and Spain provided the acute and convalescent COVID-19 samples.

The CDR3 runs 14 residues. Germline V gene sequence: CDR1 SGHRS, CDR2 YFSETQ. After removal of 4 bases from V and 3 bases from J, the junction contained 7 bases not matched to a gene. The sequenced sample was peripheral blood. The receptor was isolated from a man aged 60-69 years with active or convalescent COVID-19. V is TRBV5-1 and J is TRBJ2-7; 7 bases agree with TRBD1. In DNA, the CDR3 is TGCGCCAGCAGCCGACAGGGTGGGGGCTACGAGCAGTACTTC. This gives the protein CASSRQGGGYEQYF.